The clone carrying this TCR beta chain was found many times. The sample originates from a study of neurological immune-mediated disorders. TCRdb re-analysed the 5' RACE reads in MiXCR, keeping a single row per CDR3 protein. This table has 31,000 or so distinct CDR3 sequences, approximately 4.4% appearing once. Trimming removed 3 bases from V and 4 bases from J, with 9 bases in between. From germline, CDR1 is DFQATT and CDR2 SNEGSKA (reference sequence). There are 12 residues in the CDR3. Specimen: PBMCs. This chain connects TRBV20-1 to TRBJ1-2; D not resolved. The receptor was derived from a man between 18 and 35 years old in good health. CDR3 nucleotide sequence: TGCAGTGCTAGTGGCGTGAGCTATGGCTACACCTTC. It translates to CSASGVSYGYTF.